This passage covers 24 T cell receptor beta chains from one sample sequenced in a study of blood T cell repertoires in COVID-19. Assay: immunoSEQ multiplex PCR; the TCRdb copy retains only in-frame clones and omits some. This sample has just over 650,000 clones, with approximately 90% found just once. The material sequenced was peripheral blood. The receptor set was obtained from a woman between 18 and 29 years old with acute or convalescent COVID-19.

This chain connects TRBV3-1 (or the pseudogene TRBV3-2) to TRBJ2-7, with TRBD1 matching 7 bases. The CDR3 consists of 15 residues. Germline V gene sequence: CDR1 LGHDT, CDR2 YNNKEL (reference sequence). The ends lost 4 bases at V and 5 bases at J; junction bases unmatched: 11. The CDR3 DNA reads TGTGCCAGCAGCCTCCGGACAGGTAGTTTCGACGAGCAGTACTTC. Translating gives CASSLRTGSFDEQYF.

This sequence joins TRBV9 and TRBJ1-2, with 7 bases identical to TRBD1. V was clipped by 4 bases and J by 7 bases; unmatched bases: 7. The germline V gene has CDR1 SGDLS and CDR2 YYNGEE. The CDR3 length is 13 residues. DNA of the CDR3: TGTGCCAGCAGCTCCCGGGACAGCGGTGGCTACACCTTC. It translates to CASSSRDSGGYTF.

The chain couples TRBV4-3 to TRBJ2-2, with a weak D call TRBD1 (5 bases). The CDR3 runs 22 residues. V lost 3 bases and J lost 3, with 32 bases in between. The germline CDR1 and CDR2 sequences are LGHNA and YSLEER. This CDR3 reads CASSQSQVEFLVRQTHTGELFF. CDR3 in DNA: TGCGCCAGCAGCCAGAGCCAAGTAGAGTTTTTGGTCCGACAGACTCACACCGGGGAGCTGTTTTTT.

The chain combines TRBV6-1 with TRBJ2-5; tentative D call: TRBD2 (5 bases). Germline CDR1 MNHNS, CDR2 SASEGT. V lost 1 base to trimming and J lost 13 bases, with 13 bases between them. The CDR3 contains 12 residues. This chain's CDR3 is CASSEERGLGYF. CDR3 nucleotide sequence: TGTGCCAGCAGTGAAGAGCGAGGACTCGGGTACTTC.

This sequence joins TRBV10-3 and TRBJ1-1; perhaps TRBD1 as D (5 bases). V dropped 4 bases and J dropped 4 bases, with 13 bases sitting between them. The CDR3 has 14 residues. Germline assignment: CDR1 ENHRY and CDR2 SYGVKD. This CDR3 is CAISGGGVGTEAFF. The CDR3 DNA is TGTGCCATCAGTGGTGGGGGGGTCGGCACTGAAGCTTTCTTT.

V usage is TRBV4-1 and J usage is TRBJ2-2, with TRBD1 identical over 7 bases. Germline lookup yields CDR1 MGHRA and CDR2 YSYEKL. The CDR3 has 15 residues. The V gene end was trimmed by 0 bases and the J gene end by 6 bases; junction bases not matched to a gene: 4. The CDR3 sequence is CASSQENRGPGELFF. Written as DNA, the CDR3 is TGCGCCAGCAGCCAAGAGAACAGGGGCCCCGGGGAGCTGTTTTTT.

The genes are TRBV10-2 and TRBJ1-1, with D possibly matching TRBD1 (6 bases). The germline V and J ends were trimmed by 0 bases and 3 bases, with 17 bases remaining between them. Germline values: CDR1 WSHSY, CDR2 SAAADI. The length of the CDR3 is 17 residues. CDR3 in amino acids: CASSESDTGISDTEAFF. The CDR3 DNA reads TGCGCCAGCAGTGAGTCGGATACAGGGATTAGTGACACTGAAGCTTTCTTT.

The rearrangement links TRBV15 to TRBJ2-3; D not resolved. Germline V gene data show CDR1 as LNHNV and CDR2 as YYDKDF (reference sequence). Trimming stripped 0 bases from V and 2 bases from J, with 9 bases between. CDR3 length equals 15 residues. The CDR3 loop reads CATSREAGYTDTQYF. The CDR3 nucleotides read TGTGCCACCAGCAGAGAGGCAGGATACACAGATACGCAGTATTTT.

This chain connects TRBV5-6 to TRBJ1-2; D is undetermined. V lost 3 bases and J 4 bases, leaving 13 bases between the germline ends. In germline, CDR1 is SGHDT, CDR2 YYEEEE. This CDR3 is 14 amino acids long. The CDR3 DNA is TGTGCCAGCAGCTCCAAAGACCGGGGCTATGGCTACACCTTC. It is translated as CASSSKDRGYGYTF.

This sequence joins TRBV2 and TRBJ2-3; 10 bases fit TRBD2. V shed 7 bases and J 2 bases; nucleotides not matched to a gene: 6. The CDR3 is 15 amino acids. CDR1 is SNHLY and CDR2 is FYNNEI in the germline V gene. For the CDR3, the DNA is TGTGCCAGCATGTCACTAGCGGGGAACACAGATACGCAGTATTTT. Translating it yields CASMSLAGNTDTQYF.

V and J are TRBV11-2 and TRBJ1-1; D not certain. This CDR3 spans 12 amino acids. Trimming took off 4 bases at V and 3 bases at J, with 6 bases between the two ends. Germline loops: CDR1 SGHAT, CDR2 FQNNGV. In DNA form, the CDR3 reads TGTGCCAGCAGCTCTTACTACACTGAAGCTTTCTTT. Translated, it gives CASSSYYTEAFF.

CDR3 region: CASTQRGSYGYTF. Written as DNA, the CDR3 is TGTGCCAGTACCCAGAGGGGGTCCTATGGCTACACCTTC. V usage is TRBV19 and J usage is TRBJ1-2; weak D call: TRBD1 (6 bases). Trimming shortened V by 7 bases and J by 4 bases, and 13 bases separated the two germline ends. The germline V gene has CDR1 LNHDA and CDR2 SQIVND (reference sequence). CDR3 length: 13 amino acids.

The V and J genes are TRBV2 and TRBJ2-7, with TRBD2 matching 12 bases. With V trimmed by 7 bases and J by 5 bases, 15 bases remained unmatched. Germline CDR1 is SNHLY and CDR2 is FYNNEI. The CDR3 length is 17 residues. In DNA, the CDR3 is TGTGCCAGCACCAGACTAGCGGGGGACCGCCGCCTGGACGAGCAGTACTTC. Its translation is CASTRLAGDRRLDEQYF.

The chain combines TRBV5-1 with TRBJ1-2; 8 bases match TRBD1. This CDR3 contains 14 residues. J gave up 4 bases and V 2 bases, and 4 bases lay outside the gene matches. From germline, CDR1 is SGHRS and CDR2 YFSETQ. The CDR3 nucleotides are TGCGCCAGCAGCTTCGGGACAGGCCGCTATGGCTACACCTTC. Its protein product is CASSFGTGRYGYTF.

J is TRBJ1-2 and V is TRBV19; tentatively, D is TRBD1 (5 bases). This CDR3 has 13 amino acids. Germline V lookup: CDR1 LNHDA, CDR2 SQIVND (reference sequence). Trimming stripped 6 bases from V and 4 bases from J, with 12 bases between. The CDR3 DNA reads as TGTGCCAGTAGCCAGGGTCTTCTCTATGGCTACACCTTC. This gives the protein CASSQGLLYGYTF.

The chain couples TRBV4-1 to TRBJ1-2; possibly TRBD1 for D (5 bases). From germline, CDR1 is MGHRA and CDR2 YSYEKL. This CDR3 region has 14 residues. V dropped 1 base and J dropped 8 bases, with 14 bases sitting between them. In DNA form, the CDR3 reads TGCGCCAGCAGCCAAGGAGGCCAGGGCCTGGGCTACACCTTC. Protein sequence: CASSQGGQGLGYTF.

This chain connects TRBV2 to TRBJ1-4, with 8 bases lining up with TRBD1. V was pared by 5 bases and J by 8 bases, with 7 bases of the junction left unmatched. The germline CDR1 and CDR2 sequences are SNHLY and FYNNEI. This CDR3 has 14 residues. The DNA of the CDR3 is TGTGCCAGCAGTCACAGGGGGTCTCGGGAAAAACTGTTTTTT. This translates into CASSHRGSREKLFF.

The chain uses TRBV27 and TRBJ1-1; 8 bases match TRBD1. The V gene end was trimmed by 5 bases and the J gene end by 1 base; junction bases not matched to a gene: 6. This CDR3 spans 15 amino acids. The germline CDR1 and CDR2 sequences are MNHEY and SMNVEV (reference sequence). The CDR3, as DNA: TGTGCCAGCAGTCTCTCTCAGGGGGCGAACACTGAAGCTTTCTTT. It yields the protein CASSLSQGANTEAFF.

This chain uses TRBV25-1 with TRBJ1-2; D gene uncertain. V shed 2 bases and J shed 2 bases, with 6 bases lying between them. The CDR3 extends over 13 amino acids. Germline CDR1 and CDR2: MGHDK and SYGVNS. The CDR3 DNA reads TGTGCCAGCAGTGAAGGTCAGAACTATGGCTACACCTTC. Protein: CASSEGQNYGYTF.

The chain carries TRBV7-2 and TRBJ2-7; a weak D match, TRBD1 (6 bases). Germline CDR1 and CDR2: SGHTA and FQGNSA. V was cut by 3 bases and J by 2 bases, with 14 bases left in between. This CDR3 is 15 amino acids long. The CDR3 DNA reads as TGTGCCAGCAGCTTTGCGGTCAGGGGCCCCTACGAGCAGTACTTC. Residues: CASSFAVRGPYEQYF.

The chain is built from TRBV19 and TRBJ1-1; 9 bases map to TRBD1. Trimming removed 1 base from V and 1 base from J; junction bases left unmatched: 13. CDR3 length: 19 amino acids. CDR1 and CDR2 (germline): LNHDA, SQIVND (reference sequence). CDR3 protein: CASSIGLGEKGQGNTEAFF. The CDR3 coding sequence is TGTGCCAGTAGTATAGGATTGGGGGAAAAGGGACAGGGGAACACTGAAGCTTTCTTT.

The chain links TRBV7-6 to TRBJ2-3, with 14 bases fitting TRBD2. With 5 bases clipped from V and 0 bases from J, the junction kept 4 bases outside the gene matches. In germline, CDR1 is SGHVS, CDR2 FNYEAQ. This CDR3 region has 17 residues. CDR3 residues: CASSTRLAGGSTDTQYF. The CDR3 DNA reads TGTGCCAGCAGCACCAGACTAGCGGGGGGGAGCACAGATACGCAGTATTTT.

The CDR3 sequence: CASSLNSQGPTEAFF. The CDR3 coding sequence is TGTGCCAGCAGCTTAAACTCACAGGGGCCCACTGAAGCTTTCTTT. The chain has TRBV5-5 and TRBJ1-1; 7 bases fit TRBD1. Germline CDR1 reads SGHKS; CDR2 reads YYEKEE (reference sequence). With 2 bases clipped from V and 4 bases from J, the junction kept 8 bases outside the gene matches. The CDR3 length is 15 residues. Full variable domain (remainder filled in from reference TRBV5-5 and TRBJ1-1): DAGVTQSPTHLIKTRGQQVTLRCSPISGHKSVSWYQQVLGQGPQFIFQYYEKEERGRGNFPDRFSARQFPNYSSELNVNALLLGDSALYLCASSLNSQGPTEAFFGQGTRLTVV.

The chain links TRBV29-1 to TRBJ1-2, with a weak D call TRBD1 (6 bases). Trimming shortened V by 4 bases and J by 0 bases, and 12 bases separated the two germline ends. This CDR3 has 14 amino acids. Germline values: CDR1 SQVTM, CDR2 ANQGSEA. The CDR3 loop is CSVAGASSNYGYTF. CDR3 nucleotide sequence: TGCAGCGTTGCAGGGGCCAGCTCTAACTATGGCTACACCTTC.